A single sample is the source of the 14 T cell receptor beta chains below, sequenced in a study of blood T cell repertoires in COVID-19. Libraries were prepared by immunoSEQ multiplex PCR; TCRdb keeps only in-frame clonotypes and omits some of them. The table lists 77,000 or so clones, 70% to 90% of them singletons, with 4% to 5.5% in the top ten. Input material: peripheral blood. These receptors were collected from a man aged 50-60 years with active COVID-19.

The V call is TRBV9, the J call TRBJ2-3; 11 positions match TRBD2. This CDR3 has 15 residues. The trim removed 2 bases at V and 4 bases at J, leaving 3 bases unmatched. Germline CDR1 is SGDLS and CDR2 is YYNGEE. Here the CDR3 reads CASSVTTSGADTQYF. The CDR3, as DNA: TGTGCCAGCAGCGTTACGACTAGCGGGGCAGATACGCAGTATTTT.

The J gene is TRBJ2-7, the V gene TRBV20-1; 13 positions agree with TRBD2. From germline, CDR1 is DFQATT and CDR2 SNEGSKA (reference sequence). V shed 5 bases and J 6 bases; nucleotides not matched to a gene: 7. This CDR3 contains 14 residues. CDR3 nucleotide sequence: TGCAGTGCTCGTGGGACTAGCGGGACTCCCGAGCAGTACTTC. It translates to CSARGTSGTPEQYF.

The chain combines TRBV5-1 with TRBJ2-7; D might be TRBD2 (7 bases). Looked up from germline, CDR1 is SGHRS and CDR2 is YFSETQ. The CDR3 is made up of 11 amino acids. The V and J ends lost 5 bases and 5 bases respectively, with 8 bases between them. CDR3 protein: CASRGGDEQYF. The CDR3 DNA follows: TGCGCCAGCAGAGGGGGGGACGAGCAGTACTTC.

The chain carries TRBV28 and TRBJ2-2, with D perhaps matching TRBD1 (5 bases). The CDR3 covers 18 residues. In germline, CDR1 is MDHEN, CDR2 SYDVKM. The V and J ends lost 3 bases and 2 bases respectively, with 19 bases between them. CDR3 sequence (DNA): TGTGCCAGCAGTTTCAAGCGAATGGGGCTAGGAAACACCGGGGAGCTGTTTTTT. Translating gives CASSFKRMGLGNTGELFF.

CDR3 coding DNA: TGTGCCAGCTCGGAGAGCTCCTACGAGCAGTACTTC. Protein product: CASSESSYEQYF. The chain couples TRBV6-5 to TRBJ2-7; D is unclear. CDR1 and CDR2 from the germline V gene are MNHEY and SVGAGI. Trimming pared 8 bases from V and 0 bases from J, leaving 8 bases between. The CDR3 sequence is 12 residues long.

The CDR3 sequence is CASSSWGGNTGELFF. DNA for the CDR3: TGTGCCAGCAGCTCCTGGGGAGGGAACACCGGGGAGCTGTTTTTT. This sequence joins TRBV5-8 and TRBJ2-2, with a tentative D call TRBD2 (6 bases). Trimming left V 3 bases short and J 1 base short, with 10 bases between. The germline V gene has CDR1 SGHTS and CDR2 YDEGEE. This CDR3 comprises 15 residues.

The rearrangement uses TRBV6-2 or TRBV6-3 and TRBJ2-7; D uncertain. CDR3 size: 13 residues. The germline V and J ends were trimmed by 6 bases and 2 bases, with 11 bases remaining between them. Germline V gene data show CDR1 as MNHEY and CDR2 as SVGEGT. This CDR3 is CASSPTATYEQYF. CDR3 coding DNA: TGTGCCAGCAGCCCTACAGCTACCTACGAGCAGTACTTC.

J is TRBJ2-1 and V is TRBV9; 9 nucleotides match TRBD2. Trimming removed 3 bases from V and 6 bases from J; junction bases left unmatched: 7. Per germline, CDR1 SGDLS and CDR2 YYNGEE. CDR3 length: 15 residues. Written as DNA, the CDR3 is TGTGCCAGCAGCGCCCCCGGGACTAGCCGCAATGAGCAGTTCTTC. Translating gives CASSAPGTSRNEQFF.

The J gene is TRBJ1-2, the V gene TRBV6-6; D is unclear. V lost 3 bases, J lost 3 bases, and 11 bases lay in between. The CDR3 extends over 14 amino acids. Per the germline V gene, CDR1 is MNHNY and CDR2 is SVGAGI (reference sequence). The CDR3: CASSYHLTDYGYTF. The CDR3 DNA follows: TGTGCCAGCAGTTATCATTTAACGGACTATGGCTACACCTTC.

This clone was recorded only once. The chain recombines TRBV7-2 with TRBJ2-5, with 16 positions matching TRBD2. After removal of 5 bases from V and 4 bases from J, the junction contained 4 bases not matched to a gene. Germline CDR1 reads SGHTA; CDR2 reads FQGNSA. The CDR3 extends over 16 amino acids. The CDR3 nucleotides read TGTGCCAGCAGCAAGGGGACTAGCGGGGGGGCAGAGACCCAGTACTTC. This sequence encodes CASSKGTSGGAETQYF.

The rearrangement links TRBV5-1 to TRBJ2-5; 11 bases are shared with TRBD2. Losses at the gene ends were 4 bases for V and 4 bases for J; bases not matched to a gene: 3. In germline, CDR1 is SGHRS, CDR2 YFSETQ. This CDR3 has 14 residues. This CDR3 is CASSATSGRETQYF. For the CDR3, the DNA is TGCGCCAGCAGCGCAACTAGCGGGAGAGAGACCCAGTACTTC.

The rearrangement joins TRBV11-3 to TRBJ1-1, with D hard to call. Trimming removed 5 bases from V and 8 bases from J, with 18 bases in between. CDR3 length: 14 residues. Germline CDR1 reads SGHNT; CDR2 reads YENEEA. The CDR3, as DNA: TGTGCCAGCAGCCCACGTCCCGGGAAACCCGAAGCTTTCTTT. Protein: CASSPRPGKPEAFF.

Only one count was recorded for this clone. DNA for the CDR3: TGTGCCGCCGCGGCGGGTGGAACTAATGAAAAACTGTTTTTT. Protein: CAAAAGGTNEKLFF. The gene calls are TRBV10-3 and TRBJ1-4, with no clear D. The V end lost 11 bases, the J end lost 1 base, and 14 bases lay between the germline ends. Germline V gives CDR1 ENHRY, CDR2 SYGVKD. The CDR3 is 14 amino acids.

This clone has only one observation. The chain combines TRBV9 with TRBJ1-1; 10 bases are shared with TRBD1. The junction had 5 bases not matched to a gene; V was cut back by 5 bases and J by 1 base. Germline CDR1 SGDLS, CDR2 YYNGEE. The CDR3 consists of 15 residues. The chain's CDR3 is CASSRQGAGNTEAFF. CDR3 coding DNA: TGTGCCAGCAGTAGACAGGGGGCGGGGAACACTGAAGCTTTCTTT.